What follows describes a single TCR beta chain. Its cognate antigen is unknown. The method was immunoSEQ multiplex PCR; TCRdb's version includes in-frame clones alone and lacks a portion of them. The data hold approximately 90,000 clones, with approximately 90% observed a single time. The ends were cut back, 5 bases at V and 6 bases at J, with 13 bases in the middle. The CDR3 is 14 residues long. Germline values: CDR1 LNHDA, CDR2 SQIVND (reference sequence). The data derive from a study of OX40 agonist ivuxolimab in advanced cancers. At the level of the study: Age averaged about 60 years (range roughly 20 to 90), and about 86% were male.

Patients who had autoimmune disease history or got systemic immunosuppression were left out. General study results and limits: CD8+ T cells were the subset that, on average, had more expanded clones than CD4+.

The source was CD4+ or CD8+ T cells sorted from blood, collected in a trial of the OX40 agonist ivuxolimab. The V call is TRBV19, the J call TRBJ1-4, with a weak D call TRBD1 (6 bases). This clonotype was obtained from an adult with an advanced solid tumor such as melanoma, head and neck, liver or kidney cancer. In DNA, the CDR3 is TGTGCCAGTAGTTACGGGGGCTACGATGAAAAACTGTTTTTT. Its protein product is CASSYGGYDEKLFF. Based on the CDR3 plus reference TRBV19 and TRBJ1-4, the full variable domain is DGGITQSPKYLFRKEGQNVTLSCEQNLNHDAMYWYRQDPGQGLRLIYYSQIVNDFQKGDIAEGYSVSREKKESFPLTVTSAQKNPTAFYLCASSYGGYDEKLFFGSGTQLSVL.